The rows below give T cell receptor beta chains drawn from one sample of a study of CXCR3-negative and CXCR3-positive naive CD8 T cells. Each CDR3 protein gets one entry in TCRdb, which reprocessed the 5' RACE reads and gives no DNA. This sample lists more than 70,000 distinct CDR3 sequences; its ten largest clones have roughly 0.59%. The source material was naive CXCR3+ CD8+ T cells from blood. These receptors originate from a human donor in good health. Some clones in this sample may be carry-over from other donors' samples. The CDR3 runs from the conserved cysteine through the conserved F or W.

j_gene | v_gene | CDR3aa
TRBJ2-1 | TRBV6-5 | CASSLLAGGLSNEQFF
TRBJ1-5 | TRBV23-1 | CASSPTGDFNQPQHF
TRBJ2-7 | TRBV7-3 | CASSAEREGSYEQYF
TRBJ2-7 | TRBV29-1 | CSVGGGSSYEQYF
TRBJ2-7 | TRBV28 | CASSSPGQGYYEQYF
TRBJ1-6 | TRBV2 | CARSSRQTGSPLHF
TRBJ2-1 | TRBV4-3 | CASSHLVTQGSNNEQFF
TRBJ2-3 | TRBV5-1 | CASSPGGSADTQYF
TRBJ2-3 | TRBV20-1 | CSARGSPGISTDTQYF
TRBJ1-1 | TRBV13 | CASVEMGLGGMNTEAFF
TRBJ2-7 | TRBV7-9 | CASSSDTVREQYF
TRBJ1-2 | TRBV6-6 | CASSYGEDLYGYTF
TRBJ1-2 | TRBV12-3/TRBV12-4 | CASTEEGFSQVLYGYTF
TRBJ2-7 | TRBV9 | CASSVVAGESYEQYF
TRBJ2-2 | TRBV19 | CASTRSGELFF
TRBJ1-5 | TRBV7-8 | CASSRQGYNQPQHF
TRBJ2-5 | TRBV15 | CATSSITGEETQYF
TRBJ1-1 | TRBV5-1 | CASSLSGAHGNTEAFF
TRBJ2-3 | TRBV7-3 | CASSPLGDRDADTQYF
TRBJ2-1 | TRBV20-1 | CSAPTSGSKDEQFF
TRBJ2-1 | TRBV7-2 | CASRLEGQGYNEQFF
TRBJ1-1 | TRBV23-1 | CASSHTPRDTEAFF
TRBJ2-7 | TRBV5-1 | CASSFRGYEQYF
TRBJ2-3 | TRBV15 | CATSTTGDLDTQYF
TRBJ2-7 | TRBV28 | CASSRIQGVFPYEQHF
TRBJ2-3 | TRBV5-1 | CASSLAPLREGADTQYF
TRBJ1-2 | TRBV7-2 | CASSLGPNYGYTF
TRBJ2-5 | TRBV7-9 | CASSLVLQETQYF
TRBJ2-5 | TRBV28 | CASSLYPVLAEETQYF
TRBJ2-1 | TRBV27 | CASSSLGGGVENEQFF
TRBJ2-7 | TRBV28 | CASSTRRESTYEQYF
TRBJ1-1 | TRBV27 | CASLSSMWGTEAFF
TRBJ2-2 | TRBV29-1 | CSVEGNPNTGELFF
TRBJ2-1 | TRBV20-1 | CSARRRASSYNEQFF
TRBJ1-1 | TRBV15 | CATSRTRGNTEAFF
TRBJ2-7 | TRBV6-6 | CASSGTSNDYEQYF
TRBJ1-4 | TRBV21-1 | CASSNNRGLNEKLFF
TRBJ2-5 | TRBV5-1 | CASSLTWDRVEKTQYF
TRBJ2-5 | TRBV14 | CASRGVEETQYF
TRBJ2-3 | TRBV6-5 | CASSYSNTDTQYF
TRBJ2-1 | TRBV11-2 | CASSPASGGENEQFF
TRBJ2-7 | TRBV7-2 | CASSSGTGGAWEGFYEQYF
TRBJ2-2 | TRBV6-1 | CASSDTGVWNTGELFF
TRBJ1-1 | TRBV6-5 | CASSYALGRIEDEAFF
TRBJ2-5 | TRBV6-6 | CASSYVPYQETQYF
TRBJ2-2 | TRBV7-6 | CASSDLADGVGELFF
TRBJ2-1 | TRBV20-1 | CSASGRGGLDEQFF
TRBJ2-7 | TRBV4-1 | CASSVRDGTYEQYF
TRBJ1-1 | TRBV6-6 | CASKSPWTGGPEAFF
TRBJ2-1 | TRBV20-1 | CSAIQGAHLNEQFF
TRBJ1-6 | TRBV28 | CASTRRGTVKSPLHF
TRBJ2-3 | TRBV4-1 | CASSQSPPPSDTDTQYF
TRBJ2-5 | TRBV24-1 | CATSDRSGSHQETQYF